Each of the 24 T cell receptor beta chains below was sequenced from the same sample in a study of blood T cell repertoires in COVID-19 (dated by TCRdb to the early 2020s). Libraries were constructed by the immunoSEQ multiplex PCR assay. TCRdb re-hosts the immuneACCESS table, in-frame sequences only. Its copies lack some clones; in the studies checked, an unresolved V gene accounts for under half of them, and the cause for the rest is not known. The sample data list more than 75,000 clones, and about four fifths of these were observed just once. The biggest ten clones account for about an eighth of the sample. Sample: peripheral blood. The receptors were gathered from a human donor in a cohort sampled during active COVID-19.

The rearrangement joins TRBV27 to TRBJ1-1; D gene unclear. This CDR3 is 15 amino acids long. From germline, CDR1 is MNHEY and CDR2 SMNVEV (reference sequence). Trimming shortened V by 3 bases and J by 1 base, and 12 bases separated the two germline ends. CDR3 in DNA: TGTGCCAGCAGTTTGATCGGACTTCCGAACACTGAAGCTTTCTTT. Translation gives CASSLIGLPNTEAFF.

This chain uses TRBV18 with TRBJ1-1; TRBD1 matches at 8 bases. The germline CDR1 and CDR2 sequences are KGHSH and LQKENI. Trimming cost V 2 bases and J 6 bases; bases outside gene matches: 8. There are 15 residues in the CDR3. CDR3 region: CASSPMETGVPEAFF. DNA of the CDR3: TGTGCCAGCTCACCAATGGAGACAGGGGTCCCTGAAGCTTTCTTT.

The V and J genes are TRBV6-5 and TRBJ2-1, with 9 bases identical to TRBD2. The CDR3 sequence is 14 residues long. CDR1 is MNHEY and CDR2 is SVGAGI in the germline V gene. Losses at the gene ends were 7 bases for V and 4 bases for J; bases not matched to a gene: 5. CDR3 nucleotides: TGTGCCAGCACCGGGACTAGCACATACAATGAGCAGTTCTTC. This encodes CASTGTSTYNEQFF.

The chain links TRBV7-9 to TRBJ2-7; TRBD1 is a possible D gene (5 bases). Trimming removed 5 bases from V and 4 bases from J, with 9 bases in between. The V gene's germline CDR1 is SEHNR and CDR2 FQNEAQ (reference sequence). The CDR3 is 12 residues long. The CDR3 loop reads CASSQGVYEQYF. The CDR3, as DNA: TGTGCCAGCAGCCAAGGGGTATACGAGCAGTACTTC. Combining the CDR3 with reference TRBV7-9 and TRBJ2-7 gives the whole variable domain DTGVSQNPRHKITKRGQNVTFRCDPISEHNRLYWYRQTLGQGPEFLTYFQNEAQLEKSRLLSDRFSAERPKGSFSTLEIQRTEQGDSAMYLCASSQGVYEQYFGPGTRLTVT.

The chain carries TRBV3-1 (or the pseudogene TRBV3-2) and TRBJ2-1; 9 nucleotides line up with TRBD1. Looked up from germline, CDR1 is LGHDT and CDR2 is YNNKEL (reference sequence). The V gene end was trimmed by 5 bases and the J gene end by 10 bases; junction bases not matched to a gene: 6. CDR3 length: 13 amino acids. CDR3 nucleotides: TGTGCCAGCAGCTTTGCACAGGGGGCCGAGCAGTTCTTC. Translating gives CASSFAQGAEQFF.

This chain joins TRBV15 and TRBJ1-2, with 10 positions matching TRBD1. CDR3 length: 14 amino acids. Germline V gene lookup returns CDR1 LNHNV and CDR2 YYDKDF (reference sequence). V dropped 5 bases and J dropped 4; count of bases not matched to a gene: 4. The CDR3 region is CATSGDRGAYGYTF. The CDR3 nucleotides are TGTGCCACCAGCGGGGACAGGGGAGCCTATGGCTACACCTTC. Full variable domain (remainder filled in from reference TRBV15 and TRBJ1-2): DAMVIQNPRYQVTQFGKPVTLSCSQTLNHNVMYWYQQKSSQAPKLLFHYYDKDFNNEADTPDNFQSRRPNTSFCFLDIRSPGLGDTAMYLCATSGDRGAYGYTFGSGTRLTVV.

The chain is built from TRBV5-1 and TRBJ1-1, with unresolved D. This CDR3 has 14 amino acids. Germline V CDR1 and CDR2: SGHRS, YFSETQ. With 5 bases removed from V and 4 bases from J, the gap between germline ends came to 15 bases. The CDR3 sequence is CASSRQESRTEAFF. The CDR3 DNA reads as TGCGCCAGCAGTCGACAAGAGTCTCGCACTGAAGCTTTCTTT.

This clone came up many times. The chain is built from TRBV28 and TRBJ1-5; D uncertain. V gave up 3 bases and J gave up 7 bases, with 13 bases separating them. The CDR3 contains 14 residues. CDR1 and CDR2 (germline): MDHEN, SYDVKM. The CDR3 here is CASSFLTVEQPQHF. The CDR3, as DNA: TGTGCCAGCAGTTTTTTAACGGTTGAACAGCCCCAGCATTTT.

This chain joins TRBV7-3 and TRBJ2-1, with 7 bases matching TRBD2. The J segment lost 0 bases and the V segment lost 5 bases, leaving 4 bases of the junction unmatched. This CDR3 is built from 15 residues. CDR1 and CDR2 from the germline V gene are SGHTA and FQGTGA. CDR3 loop: CASSRTSDSYNEQFF. The CDR3 nucleotides are TGTGCCAGCAGCCGAACTAGCGACTCCTACAATGAGCAGTTCTTC.

The chain uses TRBV29-1 and TRBJ1-1; D remains unclear. Trimming pared 7 bases from V and 4 bases from J, leaving 16 bases between. The CDR3 is made up of 13 amino acids. Germline V gene data show CDR1 as SQVTM and CDR2 as ANQGSEA. For the CDR3, the DNA is TGCAGCGCTGTGAAAGGCCCGGGCACTGAAGCTTTCTTT. As protein: CSAVKGPGTEAFF.

The rearrangement joins TRBV5-1 to TRBJ2-1; 9 nucleotides align to TRBD2. The CDR3 totals 15 residues. The germline V gene encodes CDR1 SGHRS and CDR2 YFSETQ. V trimming: 6 bases; J trimming: 2 bases; junction bases outside the gene matches: 6. The CDR3 coding sequence is TGCGCCAGCACTAAGGCTAGCGGGGCCTACAATGAGCAGTTCTTC. Residues: CASTKASGAYNEQFF.

This clone was found a few times. This chain links TRBV9 with TRBJ2-4; tentatively, D is TRBD1 (5 bases). The germline V and J ends were trimmed by 0 bases and 10 bases, with 14 bases remaining between them. The CDR3 sequence is 14 residues long. The germline gives CDR1 SGDLS, CDR2 YYNGEE. CDR3 protein: CASSVEGQGQIQYF. The CDR3 DNA sequence: TGTGCCAGCAGCGTAGAAGGGCAGGGTCAAATTCAGTACTTC.

The chain recombines TRBV9 with TRBJ1-2; D perhaps matches TRBD1 (5 bases). Germline CDR1 and CDR2: SGDLS and YYNGEE. This CDR3 is 13 amino acids long. V was cut by 3 bases and J by 8 bases, with 14 bases left in between. The chain's CDR3 is CASSAGRAGGYTF. As DNA, the CDR3 is TGTGCCAGCAGCGCGGGACGTGCGGGAGGCTACACCTTC.

This chain connects TRBV6-6 to TRBJ1-4, with TRBD1 identical over 7 bases. The CDR3 sequence is 15 residues long. Germline lookup yields CDR1 MNHNY and CDR2 SVGAGI (reference sequence). V lost 6 bases to trimming and J lost 4 bases; unmatched junction nucleotides: 8. The CDR3 DNA sequence: TGTGCCAGCAGGATAACGGACAGGTATAATGAAAAACTGTTTTTT. Translating gives CASRITDRYNEKLFF.

The rearrangement joins TRBV10-3 to TRBJ1-4; 9 nucleotides agree with TRBD1. The CDR3 has 15 residues. The junction had 4 bases not matched to a gene; V was cut back by 5 bases and J by 3 bases. Germline V CDR1 and CDR2: ENHRY, SYGVKD. The CDR3 here is CAISRQGGANEKLFF. CDR3 coding DNA: TGTGCCATCAGTCGACAGGGGGGGGCTAATGAAAAACTGTTTTTT.

V is TRBV28 and J is TRBJ2-1; 7 bases match TRBD1. CDR3 length: 17 amino acids. J was trimmed by 2 bases and V by 4 bases; bases with no gene match: 11. Germline V gene data show CDR1 as MDHEN and CDR2 as SYDVKM. CDR3 bases: TGTGCCAGCAGTTCAACAATAGACAGGGCCCCCTACAATGAGCAGTTCTTC. Translated, it gives CASSSTIDRAPYNEQFF.

This sequence joins TRBV3-1 (or the pseudogene TRBV3-2) and TRBJ2-1, with TRBD2 matching 9 bases. This CDR3 is 18 amino acids long. Germline V lookup: CDR1 LGHDT, CDR2 YNNKEL (reference sequence). V was pared by 0 bases and J by 0 bases, with 6 bases of the junction left unmatched. This CDR3 reads CASSQDRVAGASYNEQFF. In DNA, the CDR3 is TGTGCCAGCAGCCAAGATCGCGTAGCGGGGGCCTCCTACAATGAGCAGTTCTTC.

This chain connects TRBV19 to TRBJ1-1; 12 nucleotides align to TRBD1. Germline CDR1 and CDR2: LNHDA and SQIVND (reference sequence). The CDR3 extends over 17 amino acids. With 3 bases clipped from V and 0 bases from J, the junction kept 5 bases outside the gene matches. CDR3 in DNA: TGTGCCAGTAGTATCTGGGGACAGGGGGCGATGAACACTGAAGCTTTCTTT. This codes for CASSIWGQGAMNTEAFF.

The V gene is TRBV6-6, the J gene TRBJ2-7; D possibly corresponds to TRBD2 (5 bases). This CDR3 contains 14 residues. V dropped 3 bases and J dropped 5 bases, with 14 bases sitting between them. Germline V CDR1 and CDR2: MNHNY, SVGAGI (reference sequence). CDR3 bases: TGTGCCAGCAGTTATCGGTTGGGAGAGAACGAGCAGTACTTC. The encoded protein is CASSYRLGENEQYF.

This rearrangement joins TRBV6-5 to TRBJ2-7, with TRBD2 matching 9 bases. V lost 6 bases, J lost 1 base, and 1 base stayed unmatched. Germline assignment: CDR1 MNHEY and CDR2 SVGAGI. The CDR3 has 13 residues. Here the CDR3 DNA reads TGTGCCAGCAGGACTAGCGGATCCTACGAGCAGTACTTC. It is translated as CASRTSGSYEQYF.

V gene TRBV28 combines with J gene TRBJ2-1, with 13 bases lining up with TRBD2. The V segment lost 3 bases and the J segment 9 bases; nucleotides outside the gene matches: 5. The germline CDR1 and CDR2 sequences are MDHEN and SYDVKM. The length of the CDR3 is 15 residues. CDR3 nucleotide sequence: TGTGCCAGCAGTTTTACTAGCGGGGGGGCCACTGAGCAGTTCTTC. This encodes CASSFTSGGATEQFF.

CDR3 residues: CSASAGGGTVEGTEAFF. CDR3 nucleotides: TGCAGTGCTAGTGCCGGGGGTGGGACAGTAGAGGGCACTGAAGCTTTCTTT. J is TRBJ1-1 and V is TRBV20-1; 7 bases fit TRBD1. V dropped 3 bases and J dropped 4; count of bases not matched to a gene: 17. The germline gives CDR1 DFQATT, CDR2 SNEGSKA (reference sequence). CDR3 size: 17 residues.

V is TRBV2 and J is TRBJ2-5, with D hard to call. This CDR3 region has 14 residues. Trimming removed 7 bases at V and 1 base at J, with 13 bases between. The germline V gene encodes CDR1 SNHLY and CDR2 FYNNEI. The CDR3 bases are TGTGCCAGCAAGAATAGAGAGCTCCAAGAGACCCAGTACTTC. Translated, it gives CASKNRELQETQYF.

The chain is built from TRBV2 and TRBJ2-5, with 14 bases that match TRBD2. V was pared by 6 bases and J by 0 bases, with 6 bases of the junction left unmatched. CDR1 and CDR2 (germline): SNHLY, FYNNEI. The CDR3 is 17 amino acids. CDR3 in amino acids: CASSETSGGAYQETQYF. Written as DNA, the CDR3 is TGTGCCAGCAGCGAGACTAGCGGGGGGGCCTACCAAGAGACCCAGTACTTC.